Following are 8 T cell receptor beta chains from one sample sequenced in a study of T cell repertoires in cytomegalovirus infection. TCRdb reprocessed the reads via MiXCR and lists one record per CDR3 protein. The table records a few hundred thousand distinct CDR3 sequences, under 35% of them present only once. No antigens are known for them. Material: cultured PBMCs, obtained from culture after CMV antigen stimulation. Every receptor here comes from a human donor in good health (CMV status not recorded). Some clones in this sample may be carry-over from other donors' samples.

J is TRBJ2-3 and V is TRBV6-5, with D possibly TRBD1 on 5 matching bases. V was trimmed by 6 bases and J by 6 bases, leaving 16 bases between them. The CDR3 consists of 14 residues. The V gene's germline CDR1 is MNHEY and CDR2 SVGAGI. In DNA, the CDR3 is TGTGCCAGCAGCGACAGATGGGCGAGGGATACGCAGTATTTT. This sequence encodes CASSDRWARDTQYF.

A remark on this clonotype: A much larger clone sits a single nucleotide away, making a read error possible. The chain combines TRBV7-2 with TRBJ2-3; TRBD1 matches at 8 bases. The junction had 11 bases not matched to a gene; V was cut back by 5 bases and J by 4 bases. The CDR3 is 16 amino acids. Germline V gene sequence: CDR1 SGHTA, CDR2 FQGNSA. In DNA, the CDR3 is TGTGCCAGCAGCGGACAGGGACTTGGGGGGTCAGATACGCAGTATTTT. Translating gives CASSGQGLGGSDTQYF.

This clonotype was found a few times. The CDR3 protein is CASSTPGAQETQYF. The DNA of the CDR3 is TGTGCCAGCAGCACCCCCGGTGCCCAAGAGACCCAGTACTTC. The chain couples TRBV5-4 to TRBJ2-5, with D unresolved. The CDR3 totals 14 residues. CDR1 and CDR2 from the germline V gene are SGHNT and YYREEE (reference sequence). Trimming removed 4 bases at V and 1 base at J, with 11 bases between.

This sequence joins TRBV7-1 and TRBJ1-1, with 10 bases matching TRBD1. TRBV7-1 is noted as an ORF with a role that remains uncertain. J was trimmed by 6 bases and V by 5 bases; bases with no gene match: 6. The CDR3 consists of 14 residues. CDR3: CASSPGTGASEAFF. CDR3 coding DNA: TGTGCCAGCAGCCCAGGGACAGGGGCGTCTGAAGCTTTCTTT.

This clonotype was observed many times. The chain couples TRBV12-3 or TRBV12-4 to TRBJ1-5, with a tentative D call TRBD1 (5 bases). V gave up 4 bases and J gave up 3 bases, with 10 bases separating them. The CDR3 length is 14 residues. CDR3 loop: CASSSSGANQPQHF. In DNA form, the CDR3 reads TGTGCCAGCAGTTCTAGTGGGGCCAATCAGCCCCAGCATTTT.

The genes are TRBV5-1 and TRBJ2-1; 11 bases fit TRBD2. This CDR3 has 21 amino acids. The J segment lost 2 bases and the V segment lost 4 bases, leaving 20 bases of the junction unmatched. From germline, CDR1 is SGHRS and CDR2 YFSETQ. Here the CDR3 reads CASSPTDRASGGYLTYNEQFF. Here the CDR3 DNA reads TGCGCCAGCAGCCCCACGGACAGGGCTAGCGGGGGGTATCTAACCTACAATGAGCAGTTCTTC. Drawing the rest from reference TRBV5-1 and TRBJ2-1, the complete variable domain is KAGVTQTPRYLIKTRGQQVTLSCSPISGHRSVSWYQQTPGQGLQFLFEYFSETQRNKGNFPGRFSGRQFSNSRSEMNVSTLELGDSALYLCASSPTDRASGGYLTYNEQFFGPGTRLTVL.

The chain carries TRBV10-3 and TRBJ1-4, with TRBD1 identical over 10 bases. V dropped 10 bases and J dropped 6; count of bases not matched to a gene: 8. Germline V gene lookup returns CDR1 ENHRY and CDR2 SYGVKD. The CDR3 runs 14 residues. DNA of the CDR3: TGTGCCACCTTTTCAGGGACAGGGGATGAAAAACTGTTTTTT. Its protein is CATFSGTGDEKLFF.

The CDR3 nucleotides are TGCAGTGCTAGTATAGGCGGAAGGTCGGGAGAAGAGACCCAGTACTTC. It yields the protein CSASIGGRSGEETQYF. This sequence joins TRBV20-1 and TRBJ2-5, with D possibly matching TRBD2 (6 bases). The CDR3 is 16 residues long. V was clipped by 3 bases and J by 3 bases, with 20 bases between them. Germline values: CDR1 DFQATT, CDR2 SNEGSKA (reference sequence).